Listed below are T cell receptor beta chains from one sample, sequenced in a study of cytomegalovirus exposure and HLA in healthy donors. TCRdb's table, derived via immunoSEQ multiplex PCR, lists solely in-frame clones and lacks some. The table records about 140,000 clones, around 78% of them present only once. Input material: PBMCs. All receptors come from a middle-aged woman in good health and CMV-seropositive. CDR3s include the opening cysteine and the closing phenylalanine or tryptophan. A D gene is named only where the DNA matches it firmly. Part of the rows lack a size; the others show once, few, many or a class for expanded clones.

cdr3_nt cdr3_aa clone_size d_call j_call v_call cdr3_length
TGTGCTAGCAGCCCCGGGACAGGGATGACAGATACGCAGTATTTT CASSPGTGMTDTQYF - TRBD1 TRBJ2-3 TRBV7-7 15
TGTGCCAGCAGCCCAAGTCCCGGGGTGATCTATGGCTACACCTTC CASSPSPGVIYGYTF - - TRBJ1-2 TRBV6-5 15
TGTGCCAGCAGCTTCCCACAGGGAGGGGAGGAGACCCAGTACTTC CASSFPQGGEETQYF few - TRBJ2-5 TRBV5-4 15
TGTGCCTGGAGTACGACGTTCATCGGGGATACGCAGTATTTT CAWSTTFIGDTQYF - - TRBJ2-3 TRBV30 14
TGTGCCAGCAGTGTTCAGAGACTTTCAACTAATGAAAAACTGTTTTTT CASSVQRLSTNEKLFF few - TRBJ1-4 TRBV6-1 16
TGTGCCAGTAGCCGCGCTCCGGGACAGGGGGCTGTGAGCAATCAGCCCCAGCATTTT CASSRAPGQGAVSNQPQHF - TRBD1 TRBJ1-5 TRBV19 19
TGTGCCAGCAGTTACGAGGCGTACACCATATATTTT CASSYEAYTIYF once - TRBJ1-3 TRBV6-6 12
TGTGCCATCAGTGATTTGGGAGATCAGCCCCAGCATTTT CAISDLGDQPQHF - - TRBJ1-5 TRBV10-3 13
TGTGCCAGCAGCTTTGACAGTTCCTACAATGAGCAGTTCTTC CASSFDSSYNEQFF - - TRBJ2-1 TRBV5-6 14
TGCGCCAGACTGAATTCACCCCTCCACTTT CARLNSPLHF - - TRBJ1-6 TRBV23-1 10
TGCGCCAGCAGCGGAGCGGGAGAGCGCACCGGGGAGCTGTTTTTT CASSGAGERTGELFF - TRBD2 TRBJ2-2 TRBV5-1 15
TGTGCCAGCAGCCCCAAAAGCAATCAGCCCCAGCATTTT CASSPKSNQPQHF - - TRBJ1-5 TRBV27 13
TGTGCCAGCAGTGCCCTCACTAGCGGGAGCTCATACAATGAGCAGTTCTTC CASSALTSGSSYNEQFF - TRBD2 TRBJ2-1 TRBV28 17
TGTGCCAGCTCACCTTCGGAACAGGGGGTCGGCTCTGAAGCTTTCTTT CASSPSEQGVGSEAFF - TRBD1 TRBJ1-1 TRBV18 16
TGTGCCAGCTCACCGCCGGGTGTCTACGAGCAGTACTTC CASSPPGVYEQYF - - TRBJ2-7 TRBV18 13
TGCGCCAGCAGCTTGAACGGGGGGGAAGAGACCCAGTACTTC CASSLNGGEETQYF - TRBD2 TRBJ2-5 TRBV5-1 14
TGTGCCAGCAGCTACGGGGACGAGCAGTACTTC CASSYGDEQYF - - TRBJ2-7 TRBV7-9 11
TGTGCCAGCAGCTTAGGGGGGGTAACCTACGAGCAGTACTTC CASSLGGVTYEQYF - - TRBJ2-7 TRBV7-9 14
TGTGCCAGCAGCCTACGGACAGGGGGGGAGGACGAGCAGTACTTC CASSLRTGGEDEQYF - TRBD1 TRBJ2-7 TRBV13 15
TGCGCCAGCAGGGGAATACTAGCGGGGGACAATGAGCAGTTCTTC CASRGILAGDNEQFF - TRBD2 TRBJ2-1 TRBV5-1 15
TGTGCCAGCTCACACGTACGGGAGGGCCCAGATACGCAGTATTTT CASSHVREGPDTQYF - TRBD2 TRBJ2-3 TRBV18 15
TGTGCCAGCAGCCCTCGGACGGGGAATCAGCCCCAGCATTTT CASSPRTGNQPQHF - - TRBJ1-5 TRBV21-1 14
TGTGCCAGCAGTGAAGGAGGACAGGGCAGAGCTTTCTTT CASSEGGQGRAFF few TRBD1 TRBJ1-1 TRBV2 13
TGTGCCAGCAGCTCCCGGGACACGATTTCTGGAAACACCATATATTTT CASSSRDTISGNTIYF few - TRBJ1-3 TRBV5-8 16
TGTGCCAGCAGTTACCCCACTAGTTCCTACGAGCAGTACTTC CASSYPTSSYEQYF - - TRBJ2-7 TRBV6-5 14
TGTGCCAGCAGATTGGGACAGGGGCCAGGCTCGGAAGCTTTCTTT CASRLGQGPGSEAFF - TRBD1 TRBJ1-1 TRBV27 15
TGTGCCAGTAGTATACGAACCAGGGGGCAGGCTGGAAACACCATATATTTT CASSIRTRGQAGNTIYF - TRBD1 TRBJ1-3 TRBV19 17
TGTGCCAGCAGTCGGGACAGGGGAGGGTACAATGAGCAGTTCTTC CASSRDRGGYNEQFF - TRBD1 TRBJ2-1 TRBV2 15
TGTGCCAGCAGTTTTAGACAAGAGACCCAGTACTTC CASSFRQETQYF - - TRBJ2-5 TRBV28 12
TGTGCCAGCAGCCGGGACAGACTAATGAACACTGAAGCTTTCTTT CASSRDRLMNTEAFF - TRBD1 TRBJ1-1 TRBV6-5 15
TGTGCCAGCAGCCACCGGACAGCCAGCTCTGGAAACACCATATATTTT CASSHRTASSGNTIYF - - TRBJ1-3 TRBV4-2 16
TGTGCTGGGACTAGCTCCTACAATGAGCAGTTCTTC CAGTSSYNEQFF - TRBD2 TRBJ2-1 TRBV7-9 12
TGTGCCAGCAGCGTAGCTAGCGGGAGTGACAATGAGCAGTTCTTC CASSVASGSDNEQFF - TRBD2 TRBJ2-1 TRBV9 15
TGTGCCAGTGGACAGTCCGGTGAGACCCAGTACTTC CASGQSGETQYF - - TRBJ2-5 TRBV7-6 12
TGTGCCAGCAGTGATACAGGGAGAAGCTCCTACGAGCAGTACTTC CASSDTGRSSYEQYF - - TRBJ2-7 TRBV5-6 15